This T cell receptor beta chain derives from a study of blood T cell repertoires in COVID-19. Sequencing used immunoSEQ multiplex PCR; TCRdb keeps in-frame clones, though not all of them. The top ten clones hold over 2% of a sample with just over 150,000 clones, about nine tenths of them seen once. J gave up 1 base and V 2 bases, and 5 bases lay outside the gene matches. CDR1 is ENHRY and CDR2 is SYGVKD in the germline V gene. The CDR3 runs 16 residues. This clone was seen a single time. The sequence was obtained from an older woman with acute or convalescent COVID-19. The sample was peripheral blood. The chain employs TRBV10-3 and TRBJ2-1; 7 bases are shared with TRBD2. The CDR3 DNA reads TGTGCCATCAGTGAGGGGCTAGCGGCTTCCTACAATGAGCAGTTCTTC. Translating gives CAISEGLAASYNEQFF.